A single sample gave rise to the 14 T cell receptor beta chains below, sequenced in a study of blood T cell repertoires in COVID-19. Some clones are missing from TCRdb's copy, which holds only in-frame ones; the method was immunoSEQ multiplex PCR. The top ten hold over 2% of the sample, which has approximately 150,000 clones, around 87% seen once. The sequenced sample was peripheral blood. The receptor source for this set is a woman of 80 years or more with COVID-19, enrolled during active disease.

This sequence joins TRBV18 and TRBJ1-1; the match to TRBD1 covers 8 bases. The trim removed 3 bases at V and 7 bases at J, leaving 4 bases unmatched. The CDR3 has 13 amino acids. The germline V gene has CDR1 KGHSH and CDR2 LQKENI. CDR3 coding DNA: TGTGCCAGCTCACCCTACGGACAGGGTGAAGCTTTCTTT. This sequence encodes CASSPYGQGEAFF. Drawing the rest from reference TRBV18 and TRBJ1-1, the complete variable domain is NAGVMQNPRHLVRRRGQEARLRCSPMKGHSHVYWYRQLPEEGLKFMVYLQKENIIDESGMPKERFSAEFPKEGPSILRIQQVVRGDSAAYFCASSPYGQGEAFFGQGTRLTVV.

V gene TRBV7-2 combines with J gene TRBJ1-6, with D perhaps matching TRBD1 (6 bases). The CDR3 sequence is 13 residues long. Germline V gene lookup returns CDR1 SGHTA and CDR2 FQGNSA. Trimming cost V 4 bases and J 9 bases, with 10 bases left between them. The CDR3 spells CASSSPGVSPLHF. The CDR3 nucleotides read TGTGCCAGCAGCTCACCAGGGGTTTCACCCCTCCACTTT.

The chain employs TRBV3-1 (or the pseudogene TRBV3-2) and TRBJ2-1; D might be TRBD2 (5 bases). V was shortened by 1 base and J by 8 bases, with 15 bases between the two germline ends. The CDR3 extends over 15 amino acids. CDR1 is LGHDT, CDR2 YNNKEL, per germline (reference sequence). The CDR3 is CASSQGSGPLDEQFF. The CDR3 DNA follows: TGTGCCAGCAGCCAAGGAAGCGGACCTCTCGATGAGCAGTTCTTC.

The V gene is TRBV3-1 (or the pseudogene TRBV3-2), the J gene TRBJ2-2, with a weak D call TRBD2 (5 bases). V was pared by 4 bases and J by 0 bases, with 12 bases between. Germline V gives CDR1 LGHDT, CDR2 YNNKEL (reference sequence). This CDR3 is built from 16 residues. The CDR3 is CASSLGSGANTGELFF. CDR3 nucleotides: TGTGCCAGCAGCCTTGGAAGCGGAGCGAACACCGGGGAGCTGTTTTTT.

This clone is a singleton in its sample. Different DNA sequences within this sample yield the same CDR3. The V gene is TRBV6-5, the J gene TRBJ2-7; D is unresolved. The CDR3 spans 14 residues. V lost 6 bases and J 0 bases, leaving 12 bases between the germline ends. The germline gives CDR1 MNHEY, CDR2 SVGAGI. The CDR3 coding sequence is TGTGCCAGCAGCTATACCCGAAACTCCTACGAGCAGTACTTC. The encoded protein is CASSYTRNSYEQYF.

CDR3 sequence: CASSIVPDTTGNTIYF. DNA for the CDR3: TGTGCCAGTAGTATCGTCCCCGATACTACTGGAAACACCATATATTTT. The V and J genes are TRBV19 and TRBJ1-3; D is unclear. The CDR3 is made up of 16 amino acids. Trimming left V 3 bases short and J 2 bases short, with 14 bases between. Germline V gene lookup returns CDR1 LNHDA and CDR2 SQIVND (reference sequence).

The chain uses TRBV7-6 and TRBJ2-3; 7 nucleotides align to TRBD1. The trim removed 1 base at V and 3 bases at J, leaving 4 bases unmatched. CDR3 length: 15 residues. Germline V lookup: CDR1 SGHVS, CDR2 FNYEAQ. DNA for the CDR3: TGTGCCAGCAGCTTAGGAGGGGGCAAAACAGATACGCAGTATTTT. Translation gives CASSLGGGKTDTQYF.

The chain links TRBV10-3 to TRBJ1-6; D gene unclear. Germline V lookup: CDR1 ENHRY, CDR2 SYGVKD. CDR3 length: 13 residues. The V end lost 3 bases, the J end lost 11 bases, and 11 bases lay between the germline ends. Here the CDR3 DNA reads TGTGCCATCAGTGACAAGGGAGGGACACCCCTCCACTTT. This translates into CAISDKGGTPLHF.

The chain uses TRBV7-2 and TRBJ1-2; TRBD1 aligns across 8 bases. CDR3 length equals 14 residues. Per the germline V gene, CDR1 is SGHTA and CDR2 is FQGNSA. The junction had 6 bases not matched to a gene; V was cut back by 5 bases and J by 4 bases. CDR3 coding DNA: TGTGCCAGCAGCAAGGAACAGGGGGTCTATGGCTACACCTTC. Translating gives CASSKEQGVYGYTF. The full variable domain, with the rest looked up from reference TRBV7-2 and TRBJ1-2, is GAGVSQSPSNKVTEKGKDVELRCDPISGHTALYWYRQSLGQGLEFLIYFQGNSAPDKSGLPSDRFSAERTGGSVSTLTIQRTQQEDSAVYLCASSKEQGVYGYTFGSGTRLTVV.

The chain couples TRBV5-1 to TRBJ2-7; the match to TRBD1 covers 9 bases. After removal of 3 bases from V and 4 bases from J, the junction contained 8 bases not matched to a gene. The germline CDR1 and CDR2 sequences are SGHRS and YFSETQ. The CDR3 is 15 residues long. The CDR3 here is CASSYGAGTGYEQYF. The CDR3, as DNA: TGCGCCAGCAGCTATGGAGCCGGGACAGGGTACGAGCAGTACTTC.

The CDR3 DNA reads TGTGCCAGCAGCTTAGAGGACGTGCAGGGCACCGGGGAGCTGTTTTTT. This gives the protein CASSLEDVQGTGELFF. This sequence joins TRBV7-9 and TRBJ2-2; maybe TRBD1 (5 bases). CDR3 size: 16 residues. Deletions cut 1 base from V and 4 bases from J, with 13 bases between. CDR1 SEHNR and CDR2 FQNEAQ come from the germline V gene (reference sequence).

Here the CDR3 DNA reads TGTGCCACCAAAGGAGGGCTCGCCGGTCAGCCCCAGCATTTT. Translated: CATKGGLAGQPQHF. The chain combines TRBV15 with TRBJ1-5; D gene ambiguous. The CDR3 contains 14 residues. Germline values: CDR1 LNHNV, CDR2 YYDKDF (reference sequence). Trimming left V 7 bases short and J 6 bases short, with 16 bases between.

The chain couples TRBV20-1 to TRBJ2-1, with TRBD2 matching 13 bases. CDR3 length: 15 amino acids. After removal of 3 bases from V and 8 bases from J, the junction contained 7 bases not matched to a gene. The germline V gene encodes CDR1 DFQATT and CDR2 SNEGSKA (reference sequence). This CDR3 reads CSASGTSGRAHEQFF. DNA for the CDR3: TGCAGTGCTAGTGGAACTAGCGGGAGGGCACATGAGCAGTTCTTC.

V is TRBV28 and J is TRBJ1-1, with TRBD1 matching over 11 bases. This CDR3 comprises 16 residues. V lost 3 bases and J lost 5; bases outside the gene matches: 8. The germline CDR1 and CDR2 sequences are MDHEN and SYDVKM. DNA for the CDR3: TGTGCCAGCAGTTTCGCTTTTGGGACAGGGGGGACTGAAGCTTTCTTT. It encodes CASSFAFGTGGTEAFF.